This paragraph covers one T cell receptor (beta chain) sequence. This sample is part of a study of blood T cell repertoires in COVID-19. The wider study: Collection of acute and convalescent COVID-19 samples took place in the United States, Italy and Spain. T cells, B-cell-depleted T cells, or PBMCs supplied cDNA or gDNA.

V was clipped by 5 bases and J by 5 bases; unmatched bases: 7. Germline assignment: CDR1 SGHAT and CDR2 FQNNGV. The CDR3 length is 14 residues. As processed by the authors: Estimates of nucleated cell counts were drawn from the amplification of reference gene primers. Only in-frame clones appear in the TCRdb table, and some are missing; sequencing was by immunoSEQ multiplex PCR. That table supplies the V and J calls and clone size; D and trimming were determined from the DNA. Of 110,000 or so clones in the sample, about 80% were seen once. The clonotype was recovered from a woman aged 40 to 49 with acute or convalescent COVID-19. V usage is TRBV11-2 and J usage is TRBJ1-2; 8 nucleotides align to TRBD1. The sample was peripheral blood. This chain's CDR3 is CASSQRQGFYGYTF. CDR3 coding DNA: TGTGCCAGCAGCCAAAGACAGGGGTTTTATGGCTACACCTTC.